The clone carrying this T cell receptor beta chain came up once. As originally analysed: Reference gene primer amplification yielded estimated nucleated cell counts. Sequenced by immunoSEQ multiplex PCR; TCRdb stores in-frame clones only, minus some. That table furnishes V, J and clone size, whereas the DNA furnished D and trimming. Of 150,000 to 200,000 clones listed, about 87% are singletons. This record belongs to a study of blood T cell repertoires in COVID-19. V shed 0 bases and J 5 bases; nucleotides not matched to a gene: 7. Germline loops: CDR1 SGHDT, CDR2 YYEEEE. CDR3 length: 17 amino acids. The gene calls are TRBV5-6 and TRBJ2-1; 11 bases line up with TRBD2. The specimen sequenced was peripheral blood. The origin of this receptor is a woman in her sixties or seventies with COVID-19, enrolled during active disease. This CDR3 is CASSLGLGLAVNNEQFF. In DNA, the CDR3 is TGTGCCAGCAGCTTGGGGCTGGGACTAGCGGTCAACAATGAGCAGTTCTTC.